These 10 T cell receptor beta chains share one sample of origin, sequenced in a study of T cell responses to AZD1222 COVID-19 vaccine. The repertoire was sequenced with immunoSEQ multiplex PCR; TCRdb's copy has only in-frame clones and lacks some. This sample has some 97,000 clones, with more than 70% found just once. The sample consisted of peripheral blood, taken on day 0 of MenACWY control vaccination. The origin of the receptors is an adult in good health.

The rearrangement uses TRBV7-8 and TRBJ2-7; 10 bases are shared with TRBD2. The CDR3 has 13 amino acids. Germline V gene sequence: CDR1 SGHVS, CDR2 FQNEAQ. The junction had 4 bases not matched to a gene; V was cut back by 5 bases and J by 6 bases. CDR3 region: CASSRLAGVEQYF. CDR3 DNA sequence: TGTGCCAGCAGCCGGCTAGCGGGAGTCGAGCAGTACTTC.

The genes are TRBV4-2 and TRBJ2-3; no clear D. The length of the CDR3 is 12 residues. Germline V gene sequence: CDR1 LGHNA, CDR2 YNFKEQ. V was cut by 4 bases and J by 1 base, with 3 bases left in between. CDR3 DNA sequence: TGTGCCAGCAGCCCAGGCACAGATACGCAGTATTTT. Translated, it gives CASSPGTDTQYF.

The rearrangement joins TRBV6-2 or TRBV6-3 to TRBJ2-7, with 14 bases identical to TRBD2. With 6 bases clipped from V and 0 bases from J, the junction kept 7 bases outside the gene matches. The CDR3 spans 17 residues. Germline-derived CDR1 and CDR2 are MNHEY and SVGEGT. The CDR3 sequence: CASRPGTSGGSSYEQYF. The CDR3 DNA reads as TGTGCCAGCAGACCTGGGACTAGCGGGGGTAGCTCCTACGAGCAGTACTTC.

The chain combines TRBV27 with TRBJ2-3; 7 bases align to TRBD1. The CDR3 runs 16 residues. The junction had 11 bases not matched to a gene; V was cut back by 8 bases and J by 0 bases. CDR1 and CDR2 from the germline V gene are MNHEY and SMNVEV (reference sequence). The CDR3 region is CASGNHRGSSTDTQYF. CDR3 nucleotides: TGTGCCAGCGGAAACCACAGGGGATCTAGCACAGATACGCAGTATTTT.

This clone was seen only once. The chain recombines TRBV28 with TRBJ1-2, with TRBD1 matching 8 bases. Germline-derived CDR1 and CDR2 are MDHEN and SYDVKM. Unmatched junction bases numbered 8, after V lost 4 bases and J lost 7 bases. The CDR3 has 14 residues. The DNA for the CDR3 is TGTGCCAGCAGTTCCCCGGACAGGGTGGTTGGCTACACCTTC. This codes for CASSSPDRVVGYTF.

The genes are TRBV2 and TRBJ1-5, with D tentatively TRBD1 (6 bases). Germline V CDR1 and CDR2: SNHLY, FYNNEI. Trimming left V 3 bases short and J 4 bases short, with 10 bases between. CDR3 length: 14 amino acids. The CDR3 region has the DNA TGTGCCAGCAGTGACAGGGGACGTAATCAGCCCCAGCATTTT. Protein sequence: CASSDRGRNQPQHF.

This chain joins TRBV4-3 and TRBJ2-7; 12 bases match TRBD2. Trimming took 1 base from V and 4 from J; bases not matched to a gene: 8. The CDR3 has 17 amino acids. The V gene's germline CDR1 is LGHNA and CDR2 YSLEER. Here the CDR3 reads CASSQVTSGSGAYEQYF. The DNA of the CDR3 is TGCGCCAGCAGCCAAGTGACTAGCGGGAGTGGGGCGTACGAGCAGTACTTC.

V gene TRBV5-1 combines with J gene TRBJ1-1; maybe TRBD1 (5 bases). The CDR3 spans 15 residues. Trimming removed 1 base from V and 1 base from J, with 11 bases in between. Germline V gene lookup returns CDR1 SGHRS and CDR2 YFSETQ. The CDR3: CASSLSGGGNTEAFF. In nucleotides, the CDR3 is TGCGCCAGCAGCTTGTCGGGGGGAGGGAACACTGAAGCTTTCTTT.

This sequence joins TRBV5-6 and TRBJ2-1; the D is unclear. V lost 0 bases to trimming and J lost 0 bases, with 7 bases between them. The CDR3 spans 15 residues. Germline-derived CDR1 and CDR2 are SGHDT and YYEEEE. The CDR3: CASSLVLSSYNEQFF. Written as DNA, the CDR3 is TGTGCCAGCAGCTTGGTGCTGAGCTCCTACAATGAGCAGTTCTTC.

The CDR3 loop reads CSASPAGTEAFF. The CDR3 DNA is TGCAGTGCTAGTCCGGCAGGGACTGAAGCTTTCTTT. The J gene is TRBJ1-1, the V gene TRBV20-1, with TRBD1 as a possible D gene (5 bases). Germline V gene data show CDR1 as DFQATT and CDR2 as SNEGSKA (reference sequence). V was pared by 3 bases and J by 5 bases, with 10 bases between. This CDR3 region has 12 residues.